Given below is one T cell receptor (beta chain) in context. In the original processing: Scientists estimated how many nucleated cells there were by amplifying reference gene primers. Produced via immunoSEQ multiplex PCR; TCRdb's table is partial and in-frame only. The D gene and trimming were derived from the DNA, and the V and J assignments and clone size from that table. The sample records roughly 140,000 clones, 75% to 90% being singletons. The junction had 6 bases not matched to a gene; V was cut back by 8 bases and J by 2 bases. The CDR3 is made up of 14 amino acids. Germline V lookup: CDR1 MNHEY, CDR2 SMNVEV (reference sequence). This sample stems from a study of blood T cell repertoires in COVID-19. Background on the study: Specimens from acute and convalescent COVID-19 originated in the United States, Italy and Spain. From T cells, B-cell-depleted T cells, or PBMCs came the material, which was cDNA or gDNA.

The clonotype originates from a woman aged 60 to 75 with active COVID-19. The gene calls are TRBV27 and TRBJ2-1; the match to TRBD2 covers 7 bases. The sequenced sample was peripheral blood. DNA for the CDR3: TGTGCCAGCGGCTTGGGGGGGACCTACAATGAGCAGTTCTTC. Its protein is CASGLGGTYNEQFF.